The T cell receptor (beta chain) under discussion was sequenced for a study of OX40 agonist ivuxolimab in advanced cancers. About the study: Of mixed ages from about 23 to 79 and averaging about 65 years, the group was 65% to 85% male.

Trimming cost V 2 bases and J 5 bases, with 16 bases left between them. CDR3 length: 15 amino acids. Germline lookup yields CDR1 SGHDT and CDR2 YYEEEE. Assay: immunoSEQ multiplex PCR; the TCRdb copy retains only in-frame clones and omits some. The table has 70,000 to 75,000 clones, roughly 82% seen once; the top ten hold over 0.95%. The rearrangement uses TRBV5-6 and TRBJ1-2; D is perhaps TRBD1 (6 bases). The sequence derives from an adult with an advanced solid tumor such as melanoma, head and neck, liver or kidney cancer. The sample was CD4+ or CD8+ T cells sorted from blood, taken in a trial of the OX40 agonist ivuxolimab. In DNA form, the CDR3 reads TGTGCCAGCAGCTTACCCCCACAGGGTGGGTATGGCTACACCTTC. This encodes CASSLPPQGGYGYTF.